A single sample is the source of the 17 T cell receptor beta chains below, sequenced in a study of regulatory T cells in long-lasting Graves disease. Time point in this sample: persistent/refractory GD, antithyroid drugs over 5 years with positive TRAb. RNA extracted from PBMCs served as the sequencing template. Construction of the TCR beta libraries employed iRepertoire HTBI primers in conjunction with Arm-PCR of CDR3 regions. TCRdb passed the multiplex PCR reads through MiXCR, listing each CDR3 protein once. The sample holds 450,000 or so distinct CDR3 sequences, less than 25% seen once. The sequenced sample was peripheral blood mononuclear cells (PBMCs), obtained when the disease was refractory, from a patient treated with antithyroid drugs. The receptors here all came from a female donor with Graves disease.

This clonotype turned up a few times. The chain recombines TRBV28 with TRBJ1-3; possibly TRBD1 for D (5 bases). CDR3 length: 20 residues. CDR1 and CDR2 (germline): MDHEN, SYDVKM. With 3 bases removed from V and 5 bases from J, the gap between germline ends came to 29 bases. CDR3 nucleotides: TGTGCCAGCAGTTTTTGGGGCTTTTTGGGGAGGACCGAGGGGAGAAACACCATATATTTT. This codes for CASSFWGFLGRTEGRNTIYF.

The rearrangement links TRBV11-2 to TRBJ2-2; the D is unclear. V was trimmed by 1 base and J by 3 bases, leaving 12 bases between them. CDR3 length: 16 residues. The germline V gene encodes CDR1 SGHAT and CDR2 FQNNGV. The CDR3 region has the DNA TGTGCCAGCAGCTTAGGAAACTATACCCACACCGGGGAGCTGTTTTTT. It yields the protein CASSLGNYTHTGELFF. The variable domain in full, with the rest retrieved from reference TRBV11-2 and TRBJ2-2, is EAGVAQSPRYKIIEKRQSVAFWCNPISGHATLYWYQQILGQGPKLLIQFQNNGVVDDSQLPKDRFSAERLKGVDSTLKIQPAKLEDSAVYLCASSLGNYTHTGELFFGEGSRLTVL.

The V gene is TRBV20-1, the J gene TRBJ1-4; D not certain. The V gene's germline CDR1 is DFQATT and CDR2 SNEGSKA (reference sequence). The CDR3 sequence is 15 residues long. Trimming took off 0 bases at V and 14 bases at J, with 22 bases between the two ends. The CDR3 spells CSARDRYRSNEGLFF. Here the CDR3 DNA reads TGCAGTGCTAGAGATCGCTACAGATCTAATGAAGGGCTGTTTTTT.

In its sample, this clonotype was seen a few times. This chain uses TRBV19 with TRBJ1-5, with D perhaps TRBD1 (6 bases). This CDR3 contains 13 residues. The germline V gene encodes CDR1 LNHDA and CDR2 SQIVND (reference sequence). Trimming cost V 10 bases and J 7 bases, with 17 bases left between them. The CDR3 sequence is CATRQDNGQPQHF. Written as DNA, the CDR3 is TGTGCCACCCGACAGGACAATGGACAGCCCCAGCATTTT.

The table lists this clonotype with a few counts. This chain uses TRBV20-1 with TRBJ1-6; possible D gene TRBD1, 5 bases. The CDR3 spans 16 residues. Germline-derived CDR1 and CDR2 are DFQATT and SNEGSKA (reference sequence). V lost 4 bases, J lost 7 bases, and 20 bases lay in between. For the CDR3, the DNA is TGCAGTGCTACGAAGGACGGACGAGGGGAAAATTCACCCCTCCACTTT. It translates to CSATKDGRGENSPLHF.

This clonotype was seen repeatedly, ten times or more. V usage is TRBV7-2 and J usage is TRBJ1-1, with unresolved D. This CDR3 is built from 12 residues. The V gene lost 7 bases and the J gene lost 4 bases, with 10 bases spanning the gap. Per the germline V gene, CDR1 is SGHTA and CDR2 is FQGNSA. The CDR3 nucleotides are TGTGCCAGCAACTGGTTGGGCACTGAAGCTTTCTTT. Encoded protein: CASNWLGTEAFF.

This clonotype was seen many times. This chain uses TRBV7-9 with TRBJ2-7; 8 bases are shared with TRBD2. Germline loops: CDR1 SEHNR, CDR2 FQNEAQ (reference sequence). The CDR3 is made up of 14 amino acids. V was clipped by 3 bases and J by 2 bases; unmatched bases: 3. The CDR3 is CASSFFSGAYEQYF. In nucleotides, the CDR3 is TGTGCCAGCAGCTTTTTTAGCGGGGCCTACGAGCAGTACTTC. The whole variable domain, filled in from reference TRBV7-9 and TRBJ2-7, reads DTGVSQNPRHKITKRGQNVTFRCDPISEHNRLYWYRQTLGQGPEFLTYFQNEAQLEKSRLLSDRFSAERPKGSFSTLEIQRTEQGDSAMYLCASSFFSGAYEQYFGPGTRLTVT.

This clonotype has just a few counts. The gene calls are TRBV6-5 and TRBJ1-2; D ambiguous. The CDR3 covers 15 residues. V dropped 2 bases and J dropped 5 bases, with 15 bases sitting between them. The V gene's germline CDR1 is MNHEY and CDR2 SVGAGI. Here the CDR3 reads CASSYPGRSEYGYTF. Here the CDR3 DNA reads TGTGCCAGCAGTTACCCCGGGAGATCAGAATATGGCTACACCTTC.

The V gene is TRBV6-1, the J gene TRBJ2-3; D unresolved. The CDR3 covers 13 residues. CDR1 and CDR2 (germline): MNHNS, SASEGT. Trimming took 4 bases from V and 6 from J, leaving 11 bases between them. The CDR3 region has the DNA TGTGCCAGCAGTGGAAGCGCCGCCGATACGCAGTATTTT. As protein: CASSGSAADTQYF.

This clonotype has a count of ten or more. V gene TRBV7-2 combines with J gene TRBJ2-5, with D perhaps matching TRBD1 (5 bases). The CDR3 contains 14 residues. CDR1 and CDR2 from the germline V gene are SGHTA and FQGNSA. With 1 base removed from V and 3 bases from J, the gap between germline ends came to 9 bases. CDR3 loop: CASSLVQGKETQYF. Written as DNA, the CDR3 is TGTGCCAGCAGCTTAGTGCAGGGCAAAGAGACCCAGTACTTC. The full variable domain, with the rest looked up from reference TRBV7-2 and TRBJ2-5, is GAGVSQSPSNKVTEKGKDVELRCDPISGHTALYWYRQSLGQGLEFLIYFQGNSAPDKSGLPSDRFSAERTGGSVSTLTIQRTQQEDSAVYLCASSLVQGKETQYFGPGTRLLVL.

This chain links TRBV24-1 with TRBJ1-2; possible D gene TRBD1, 6 bases. V lost 4 bases to trimming and J lost 4 bases, with 15 bases between them. In germline, CDR1 is KGHDR, CDR2 SFDVKD. The CDR3 is 15 amino acids. CDR3 DNA: TGTGCCACCAGTGACCAAAGGACAGAGCCCTATGGCTACACCTTC. Translation gives CATSDQRTEPYGYTF.

This clonotype was counted at least ten times. The chain has TRBV10-3 and TRBJ1-2; D is undetermined. V was trimmed by 2 bases and J by 3 bases, leaving 7 bases between them. Germline V gives CDR1 ENHRY, CDR2 SYGVKD. The CDR3 is 13 amino acids. The DNA for the CDR3 is TGTGCCATCAGTGAGCTGGATGACTATGGCTACACCTTC. Translating gives CAISELDDYGYTF.

In its sample, this clonotype was seen a few times. The rearrangement uses TRBV28 and TRBJ2-1; the D gene is possibly TRBD2 (6 bases). CDR1 is MDHEN and CDR2 is SYDVKM in the germline V gene. This CDR3 comprises 14 residues. V shed 6 bases and J shed 4 bases, with 13 bases lying between them. This CDR3 reads CASRLERAYNEQFF. DNA of the CDR3: TGTGCCAGCAGACTCGAGCGGGCTTACAATGAGCAGTTCTTC.

This chain links TRBV30 with TRBJ2-1; no clear D. V was trimmed by 1 base and J by 7 bases, leaving 11 bases between them. Germline-derived CDR1 and CDR2 are GTSNPN and SVGIG (reference sequence). The CDR3 sequence is 13 residues long. The chain's CDR3 is CAWSAPPPNEQFF. The DNA for the CDR3 is TGTGCCTGGAGTGCCCCCCCACCTAATGAGCAGTTCTTC.

At least ten counts were recorded for this clonotype. The chain couples TRBV12-3 or TRBV12-4 to TRBJ2-5; 12 nucleotides line up with TRBD2. Trimming cost V 4 bases and J 5 bases; bases outside gene matches: 5. This CDR3 is 15 amino acids long. The CDR3 reads CASSSSGGAHETQYF. The CDR3 DNA sequence: TGTGCCAGCAGTTCTAGCGGGGGGGCCCACGAGACCCAGTACTTC.

This clonotype was counted at least ten times. This chain joins TRBV20-1 and TRBJ1-1; tentatively, D is TRBD1 (5 bases). The CDR3 extends over 13 amino acids. The germline V gene encodes CDR1 DFQATT and CDR2 SNEGSKA (reference sequence). V was trimmed by 3 bases and J by 5 bases, leaving 13 bases between them. The chain's CDR3 is CSARADTETEAFF. CDR3 DNA sequence: TGCAGTGCTAGGGCGGACACTGAGACTGAAGCTTTCTTT.

This clonotype was detected ten times or more. The V gene is TRBV20-1, the J gene TRBJ1-1; 8 bases fit TRBD1. CDR3 length: 13 amino acids. Germline V gives CDR1 DFQATT, CDR2 SNEGSKA (reference sequence). The J segment lost 1 base and the V segment lost 5 bases, leaving 3 bases of the junction unmatched. CDR3 loop: CSAGTGANTEAFF. In DNA, the CDR3 is TGCAGTGCTGGGACAGGAGCGAACACTGAAGCTTTCTTT.